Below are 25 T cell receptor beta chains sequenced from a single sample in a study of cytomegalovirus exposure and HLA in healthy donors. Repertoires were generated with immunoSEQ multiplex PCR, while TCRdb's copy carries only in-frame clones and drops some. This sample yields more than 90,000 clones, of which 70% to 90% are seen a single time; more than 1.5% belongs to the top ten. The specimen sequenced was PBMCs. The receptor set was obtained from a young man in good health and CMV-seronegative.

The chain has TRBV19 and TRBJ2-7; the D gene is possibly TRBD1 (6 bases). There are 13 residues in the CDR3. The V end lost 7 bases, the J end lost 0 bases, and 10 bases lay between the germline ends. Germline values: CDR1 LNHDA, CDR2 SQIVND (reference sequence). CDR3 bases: TGTGCCAGTAACGAACAGGGCTCCTACGAGCAGTACTTC. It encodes CASNEQGSYEQYF.

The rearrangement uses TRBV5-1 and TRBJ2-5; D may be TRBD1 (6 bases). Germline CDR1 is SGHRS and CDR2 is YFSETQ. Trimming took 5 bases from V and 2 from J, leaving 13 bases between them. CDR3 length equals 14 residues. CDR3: CASSTGRGQETQYF. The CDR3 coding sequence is TGCGCCAGCAGTACAGGGAGAGGTCAAGAGACCCAGTACTTC.

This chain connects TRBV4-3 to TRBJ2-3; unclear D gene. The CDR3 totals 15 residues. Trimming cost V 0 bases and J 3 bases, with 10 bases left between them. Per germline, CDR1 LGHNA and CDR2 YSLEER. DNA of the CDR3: TGCGCCAGCAGCCAAGAAAGAGAGGAGACAGATACGCAGTATTTT. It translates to CASSQEREETDTQYF.

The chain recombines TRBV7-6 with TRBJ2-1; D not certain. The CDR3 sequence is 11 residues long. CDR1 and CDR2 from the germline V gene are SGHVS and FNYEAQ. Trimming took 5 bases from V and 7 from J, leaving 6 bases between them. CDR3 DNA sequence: TGTGCCAGCAGCCCCGGGAATGAGCAGTTCTTC. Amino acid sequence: CASSPGNEQFF.

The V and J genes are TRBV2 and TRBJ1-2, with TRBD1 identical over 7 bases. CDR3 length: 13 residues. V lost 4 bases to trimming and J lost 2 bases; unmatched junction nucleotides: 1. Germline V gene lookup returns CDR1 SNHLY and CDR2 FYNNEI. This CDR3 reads CASSGGQNYGYTF. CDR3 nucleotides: TGTGCCAGCAGTGGGGGACAGAACTATGGCTACACCTTC.

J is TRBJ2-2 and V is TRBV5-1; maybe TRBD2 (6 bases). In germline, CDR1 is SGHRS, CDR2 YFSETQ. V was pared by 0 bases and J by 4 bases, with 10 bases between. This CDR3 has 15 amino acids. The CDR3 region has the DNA TGCGCCAGCAGCTTGGCAGGAGGGATCACCGGGGAGCTGTTTTTT. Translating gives CASSLAGGITGELFF.

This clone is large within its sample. The DNA for the CDR3 is TGTGCCAGTAAAGGAGGGAACTCCTACGAGCAGTACTTC. Translating it yields CASKGGNSYEQYF. The genes are TRBV19 and TRBJ2-7; D is perhaps TRBD2 (6 bases). Germline V gene sequence: CDR1 LNHDA, CDR2 SQIVND (reference sequence). V was trimmed by 7 bases and J by 0 bases, leaving 10 bases between them. CDR3 length: 13 residues.

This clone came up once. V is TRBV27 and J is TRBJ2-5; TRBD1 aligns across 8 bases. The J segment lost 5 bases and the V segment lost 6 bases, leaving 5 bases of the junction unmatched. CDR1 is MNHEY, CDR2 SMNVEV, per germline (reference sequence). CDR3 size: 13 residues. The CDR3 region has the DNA TGTGCCAGCAGGAAGACAGGGGTGGAGACCCAGTACTTC. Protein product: CASRKTGVETQYF.

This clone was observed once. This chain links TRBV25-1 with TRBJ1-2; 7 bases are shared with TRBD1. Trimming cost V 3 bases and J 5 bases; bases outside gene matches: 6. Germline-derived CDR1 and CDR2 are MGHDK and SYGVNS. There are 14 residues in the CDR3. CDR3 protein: CASSDRTGPYGYTF. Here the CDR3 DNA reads TGTGCCAGCAGTGACCGGACAGGCCCATATGGCTACACCTTC.

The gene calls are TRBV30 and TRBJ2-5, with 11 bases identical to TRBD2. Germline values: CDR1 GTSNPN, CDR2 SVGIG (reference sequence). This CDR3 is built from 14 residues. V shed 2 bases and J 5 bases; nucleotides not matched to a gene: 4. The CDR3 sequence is CAWSRASGGETQYF. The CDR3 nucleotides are TGTGCCTGGAGTCGGGCTAGCGGGGGGGAGACCCAGTACTTC.

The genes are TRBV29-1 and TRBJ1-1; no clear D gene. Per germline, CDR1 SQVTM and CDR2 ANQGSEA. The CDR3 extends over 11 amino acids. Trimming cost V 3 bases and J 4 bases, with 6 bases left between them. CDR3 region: CSVERRTEAFF. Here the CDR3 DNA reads TGCAGCGTTGAGAGGCGCACTGAAGCTTTCTTT.

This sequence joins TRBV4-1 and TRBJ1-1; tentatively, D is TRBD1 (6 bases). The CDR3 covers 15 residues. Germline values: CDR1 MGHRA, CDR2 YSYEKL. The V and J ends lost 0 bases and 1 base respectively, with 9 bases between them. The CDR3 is CASSQEWTENTEAFF. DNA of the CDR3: TGCGCCAGCAGCCAAGAGTGGACAGAGAACACTGAAGCTTTCTTT.

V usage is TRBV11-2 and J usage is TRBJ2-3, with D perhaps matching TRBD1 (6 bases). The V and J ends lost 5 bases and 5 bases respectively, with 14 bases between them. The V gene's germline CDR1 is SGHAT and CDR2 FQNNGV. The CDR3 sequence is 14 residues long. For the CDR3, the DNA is TGTGCCAGCAGCCTACCTGGGGGCGGAGATACGCAGTATTTT. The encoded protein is CASSLPGGGDTQYF.

The CDR3 DNA follows: TGTGCCAGCAGCTTCCCCCTGGGATCCGGGGGGAGCACAGATACGCAGTATTTT. This translates into CASSFPLGSGGSTDTQYF. V is TRBV5-4 and J is TRBJ2-3; 7 positions agree with TRBD2. Germline assignment: CDR1 SGHNT and CDR2 YYREEE (reference sequence). Germline trimming cut 2 bases from V and 0 bases from J; bases unmatched to any gene: 12. This CDR3 comprises 18 residues.

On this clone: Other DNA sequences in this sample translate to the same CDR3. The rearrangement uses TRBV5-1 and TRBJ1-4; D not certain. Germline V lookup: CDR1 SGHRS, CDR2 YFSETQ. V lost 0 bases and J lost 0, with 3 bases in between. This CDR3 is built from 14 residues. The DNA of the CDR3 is TGCGCCAGCAGCTTGGCAGCAACTAATGAAAAACTGTTTTTT. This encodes CASSLAATNEKLFF.

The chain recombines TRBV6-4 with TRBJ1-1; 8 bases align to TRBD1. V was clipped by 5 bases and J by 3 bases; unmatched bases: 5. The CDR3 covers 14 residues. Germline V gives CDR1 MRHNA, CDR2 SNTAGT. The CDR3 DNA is TGTGCCAGCAGTAAGGACAGGGTAGACACTGAAGCTTTCTTT. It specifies CASSKDRVDTEAFF.

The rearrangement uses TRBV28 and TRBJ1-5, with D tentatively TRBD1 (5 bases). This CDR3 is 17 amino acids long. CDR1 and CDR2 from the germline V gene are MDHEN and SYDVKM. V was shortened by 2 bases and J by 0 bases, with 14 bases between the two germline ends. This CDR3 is CASSLLRGGYSNQPQHF. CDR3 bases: TGTGCCAGCAGTTTACTCCGGGGGGGATATAGCAATCAGCCCCAGCATTTT.

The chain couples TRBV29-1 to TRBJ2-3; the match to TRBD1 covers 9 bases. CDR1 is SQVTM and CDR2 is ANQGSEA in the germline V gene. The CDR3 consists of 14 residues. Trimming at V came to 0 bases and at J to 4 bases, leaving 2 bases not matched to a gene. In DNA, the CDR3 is TGCAGCGTTGAAGACGGGGACAGGGCAGATACGCAGTATTTT. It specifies CSVEDGDRADTQYF.

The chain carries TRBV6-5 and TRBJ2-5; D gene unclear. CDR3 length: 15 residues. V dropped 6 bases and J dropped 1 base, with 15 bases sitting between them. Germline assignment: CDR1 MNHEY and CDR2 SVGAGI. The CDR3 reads CASSHGVRAQETQYF. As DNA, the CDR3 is TGTGCCAGCAGCCACGGAGTTCGCGCCCAAGAGACCCAGTACTTC.

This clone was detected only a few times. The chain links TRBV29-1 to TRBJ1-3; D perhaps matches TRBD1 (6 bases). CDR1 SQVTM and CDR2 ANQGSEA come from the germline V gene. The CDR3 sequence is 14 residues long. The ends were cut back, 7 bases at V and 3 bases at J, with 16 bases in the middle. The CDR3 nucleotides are TGCAGCGCCCGATTAACAGGGTTTGGAAACACCATATATTTT. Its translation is CSARLTGFGNTIYF.

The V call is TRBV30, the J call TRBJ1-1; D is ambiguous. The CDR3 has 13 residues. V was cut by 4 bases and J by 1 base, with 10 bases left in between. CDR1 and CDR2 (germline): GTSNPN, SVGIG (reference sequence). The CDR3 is CAWTEQENTEAFF. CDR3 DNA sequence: TGTGCCTGGACCGAACAAGAGAACACTGAAGCTTTCTTT. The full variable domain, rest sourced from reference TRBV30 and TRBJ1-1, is SQTIHQWPATLVQPVGSPLSLECTVEGTSNPNLYWYRQAAGRGLQLLFYSVGIGQISSEVPQNLSASRPQDRQFILSSKKLLLSDSGFYLCAWTEQENTEAFFGQGTRLTVV.

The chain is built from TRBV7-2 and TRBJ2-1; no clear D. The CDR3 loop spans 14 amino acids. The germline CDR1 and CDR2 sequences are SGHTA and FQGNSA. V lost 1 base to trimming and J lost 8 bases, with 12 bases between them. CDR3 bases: TGTGCCAGCAGCTTAGACGGTCCCTTAGATGAGCAGTTCTTC. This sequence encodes CASSLDGPLDEQFF.

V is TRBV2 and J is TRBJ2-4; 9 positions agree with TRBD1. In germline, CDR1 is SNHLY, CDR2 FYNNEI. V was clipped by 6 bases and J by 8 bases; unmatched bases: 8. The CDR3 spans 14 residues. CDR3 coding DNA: TGTGCCAGCAGCACGGACAGGGGTAGGGACATTCAGTACTTC. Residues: CASSTDRGRDIQYF.

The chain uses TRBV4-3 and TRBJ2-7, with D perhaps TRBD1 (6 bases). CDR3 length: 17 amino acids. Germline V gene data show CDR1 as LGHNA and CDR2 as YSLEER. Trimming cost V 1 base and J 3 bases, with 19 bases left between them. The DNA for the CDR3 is TGCGCCAGCAGCCAAGGTCTTACAGGGAAAGGTCTCTACGAGCAGTACTTC. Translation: CASSQGLTGKGLYEQYF.

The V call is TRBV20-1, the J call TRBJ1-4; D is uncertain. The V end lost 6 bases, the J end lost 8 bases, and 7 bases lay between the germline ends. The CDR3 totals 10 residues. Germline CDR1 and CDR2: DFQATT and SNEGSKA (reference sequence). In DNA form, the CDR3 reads TGCAGTGCCGCCGAGGAAAAACTGTTTTTT. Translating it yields CSAAEEKLFF.